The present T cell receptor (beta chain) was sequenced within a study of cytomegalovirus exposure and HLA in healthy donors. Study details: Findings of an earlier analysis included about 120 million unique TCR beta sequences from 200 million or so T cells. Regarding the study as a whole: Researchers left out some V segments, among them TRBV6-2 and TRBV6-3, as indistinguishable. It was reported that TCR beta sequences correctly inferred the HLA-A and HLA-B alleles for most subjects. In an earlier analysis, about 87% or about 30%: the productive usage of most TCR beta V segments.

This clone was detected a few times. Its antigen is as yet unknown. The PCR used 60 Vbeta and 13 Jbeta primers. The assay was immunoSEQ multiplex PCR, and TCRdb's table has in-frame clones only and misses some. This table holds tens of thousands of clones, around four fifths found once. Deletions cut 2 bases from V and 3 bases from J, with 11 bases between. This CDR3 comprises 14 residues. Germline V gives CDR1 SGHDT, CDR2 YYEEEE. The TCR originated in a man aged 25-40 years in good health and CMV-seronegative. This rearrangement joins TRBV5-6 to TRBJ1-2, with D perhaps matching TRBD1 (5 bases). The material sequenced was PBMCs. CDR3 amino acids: CASSLGRAYYGYTF. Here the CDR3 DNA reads TGTGCCAGCAGCTTAGGCAGGGCTTACTATGGCTACACCTTC.